The 10 T cell receptor beta chains below come from one sample, sequenced in a study of cytomegalovirus exposure and HLA in healthy donors (TCRdb year 2017). Libraries were made using the immunoSEQ multiplex PCR assay. For the multiplex PCR, a mixture combining 60 forward primers for TCR Vbeta segments and 13 reverse primers for TCR Jbeta segments was used. TCRdb carries this immuneACCESS record with in-frame sequences only. Its versions omit some clonotypes, under half of them owing to an unresolved V gene in the studies checked, with the rest unexplained. This sample is represented by more than 150,000 clones; 75% to 85% of them were singletons. The ten largest account for under 2.5% of the sample. Sequencing was performed on PBMCs. The origin of the receptors is a woman in her thirties in good health and CMV-seronegative.

The gene calls are TRBV28 and TRBJ2-6; 7 bases are shared with TRBD2. The J segment lost 0 bases and the V segment lost 3 bases, leaving 5 bases of the junction unmatched. The V gene's germline CDR1 is MDHEN and CDR2 SYDVKM. This CDR3 contains 17 residues. The CDR3 sequence: CASSLRAGSSGANVLTF. In DNA form, the CDR3 reads TGTGCCAGCAGTTTGCGAGCGGGGAGCTCTGGGGCCAACGTCCTGACTTTC. Filled out from reference TRBV28 and TRBJ2-6, the complete variable domain reads DVKVTQSSRYLVKRTGEKVFLECVQDMDHENMFWYRQDPGLGLRLIYFSYDVKMKEKGDIPEGYSVSREKKERFSLILESASTNQTSMYLCASSLRAGSSGANVLTFGAGSRLTVL.

This clone was observed a handful of times. The V gene is TRBV28, the J gene TRBJ2-7, with a weak D call TRBD1 (6 bases). The CDR3 has 17 amino acids. Germline V gives CDR1 MDHEN, CDR2 SYDVKM. V was shortened by 6 bases and J by 1 base, with 22 bases between the two germline ends. The CDR3 region has the DNA TGTGCCAGCAGATTGACAGGACCGTTCTCTTCTTCCTACGAGCAGTACTTC. It translates to CASRLTGPFSSSYEQYF.

V usage is TRBV19 and J usage is TRBJ1-5; 7 bases align to TRBD1. J was trimmed by 1 base and V by 4 bases; bases with no gene match: 4. The CDR3 is made up of 15 amino acids. Germline loops: CDR1 LNHDA, CDR2 SQIVND (reference sequence). CDR3 DNA sequence: TGTGCCAGTAGTAGTGACAGGGTGAGCAATCAGCCCCAGCATTTT. Residues: CASSSDRVSNQPQHF.

The CDR3 spells CASSSGLSSYEQYF. For the CDR3, the DNA is TGTGCCAGCAGTTCGGGACTCAGCTCCTACGAGCAGTACTTC. V usage is TRBV28 and J usage is TRBJ2-7, with a tentative D call TRBD2 (6 bases). CDR1 and CDR2 from the germline V gene are MDHEN and SYDVKM. Trimming pared 4 bases from V and 0 bases from J, leaving 10 bases between. The CDR3 has 14 amino acids.

This chain uses TRBV27 with TRBJ1-6, with a tentative D call TRBD1 (5 bases). The length of the CDR3 is 15 residues. Trimming took off 2 bases at V and 6 bases at J, with 11 bases between the two ends. From germline, CDR1 is MNHEY and CDR2 SMNVEV (reference sequence). CDR3 residues: CASSLVTVSNSPLHF. CDR3 nucleotide sequence: TGTGCCAGCAGTTTAGTGACAGTATCTAATTCACCCCTCCACTTT.

This rearrangement joins TRBV25-1 to TRBJ2-1; 9 bases agree with TRBD1. Unmatched junction bases numbered 9, after V lost 6 bases and J lost 9 bases. Germline V gives CDR1 MGHDK, CDR2 SYGVNS. CDR3 length equals 14 residues. The DNA for the CDR3 is TGTGCCAGCAGAGGACAGGGGTTGGGTAGTGAGCAGTTCTTC. As protein: CASRGQGLGSEQFF.

The chain recombines TRBV2 with TRBJ2-1; 12 nucleotides match TRBD1. The CDR3 contains 16 residues. The junction had 11 bases not matched to a gene; V was cut back by 8 bases and J by 6 bases. Germline V gives CDR1 SNHLY, CDR2 FYNNEI. This CDR3 reads CASRPLGTGGINEQFF. Written as DNA, the CDR3 is TGTGCCAGCCGACCCCTCGGGACAGGGGGCATCAATGAGCAGTTCTTC.

The chain recombines TRBV4-2 with TRBJ2-5, with a possible D match to TRBD2 (5 bases). V was clipped by 3 bases and J by 3 bases, with 11 bases between them. The CDR3 extends over 14 amino acids. Germline CDR1 LGHNA, CDR2 YNFKEQ. CDR3 region: CASSQDEREETQYF. In DNA form, the CDR3 reads TGTGCCAGCAGCCAGGACGAGAGGGAAGAGACCCAGTACTTC.

The chain couples TRBV27 to TRBJ1-1; TRBD1 aligns across 7 bases. Trimming took 4 bases from V and 4 from J; bases not matched to a gene: 6. The germline V gene has CDR1 MNHEY and CDR2 SMNVEV (reference sequence). This CDR3 has 14 residues. The CDR3 protein is CASSSQGWATEAFF. CDR3 DNA: TGTGCCAGCAGTTCACAGGGGTGGGCCACTGAAGCTTTCTTT.

The V and J genes are TRBV30 and TRBJ2-1; TRBD1 matches 9 bases. V shed 2 bases and J 3 bases; nucleotides not matched to a gene: 8. The CDR3 is made up of 16 amino acids. The V gene's germline CDR1 is GTSNPN and CDR2 SVGIG (reference sequence). The CDR3 bases are TGTGCCTGGAGTTCTGGGGCGGGACAGGGCTACAATGAGCAGTTCTTC. Translated: CAWSSGAGQGYNEQFF.